This T cell receptor (beta chain) was documented in a study of graft-versus-host responses after intestinal transplantation. At the level of the study: The whole recipient group had anti-thymocyte globulin induction followed by tacrolimus and steroids for about three years. Points from the study as a whole: Early post-transplant HvG declines tracked with peak circulating GvH clone levels. The study found high graft-versus-host to host-versus-graft clonal ratios in allografts of patients with graft-donor T cell macrochimerism.

To note about this clone: No antigen is known for it.

V lost 5 bases and J lost 3; bases outside the gene matches: 9. The CDR3 consists of 15 residues. Germline assignment: CDR1 MNHEY and CDR2 SMNVEV (reference sequence). Only in-frame clones appear in the TCRdb table, and some are missing; sequencing was by immunoSEQ multiplex PCR. The repertoire holds about 85,000 clones, with 80% to 95% as singletons. The chain carries TRBV27 and TRBJ1-2; 7 bases fit TRBD1. This clonotype was obtained from a human donor who was the organ donor for an intestinal transplant. The sequencing here drew on unstimulated CD8+ T cells sorted from spleen or lymph node cells, taken before transplant. The CDR3 region has the DNA TGTGCCAGCAGTCCCGCGACAGGGAGCGACTATGGCTACACCTTC. Translated, it gives CASSPATGSDYGYTF.